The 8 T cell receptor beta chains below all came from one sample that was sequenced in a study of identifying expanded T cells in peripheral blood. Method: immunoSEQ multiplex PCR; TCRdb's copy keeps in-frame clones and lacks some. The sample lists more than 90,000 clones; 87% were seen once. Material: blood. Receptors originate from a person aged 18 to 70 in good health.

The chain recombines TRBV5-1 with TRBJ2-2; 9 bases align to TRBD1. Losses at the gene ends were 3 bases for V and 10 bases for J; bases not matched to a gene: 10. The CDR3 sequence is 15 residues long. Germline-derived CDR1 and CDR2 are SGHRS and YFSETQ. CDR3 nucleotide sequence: TGCGCCAGCAGCTCCCGGGACAGGGATGTTTCGGAGCTGTTTTTT. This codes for CASSSRDRDVSELFF.

CDR3 region: CASRPSGVDRTFF. CDR3 DNA: TGTGCCAGCAGACCTAGCGGGGTTGATCGAACGTTCTTC. This chain joins TRBV5-4 and TRBJ2-1, with TRBD2 matching over 9 bases. J gave up 15 bases and V 5 bases, and 12 bases lay outside the gene matches. The CDR3 length is 13 residues. Germline CDR1 reads SGHNT; CDR2 reads YYREEE (reference sequence).

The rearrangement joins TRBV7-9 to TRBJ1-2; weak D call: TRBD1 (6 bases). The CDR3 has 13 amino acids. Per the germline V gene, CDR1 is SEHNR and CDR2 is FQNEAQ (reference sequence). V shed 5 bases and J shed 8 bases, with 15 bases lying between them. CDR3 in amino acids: CASSAWSRGGYTF. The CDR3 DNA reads TGTGCCAGCAGCGCCTGGTCCAGGGGCGGCTACACCTTC.

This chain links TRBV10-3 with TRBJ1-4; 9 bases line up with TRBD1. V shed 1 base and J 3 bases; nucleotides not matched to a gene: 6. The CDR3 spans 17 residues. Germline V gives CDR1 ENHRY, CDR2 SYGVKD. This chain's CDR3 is CAISEFGQGTPNEKLFF. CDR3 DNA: TGTGCCATCAGTGAGTTCGGACAGGGGACTCCTAATGAAAAACTGTTTTTT.

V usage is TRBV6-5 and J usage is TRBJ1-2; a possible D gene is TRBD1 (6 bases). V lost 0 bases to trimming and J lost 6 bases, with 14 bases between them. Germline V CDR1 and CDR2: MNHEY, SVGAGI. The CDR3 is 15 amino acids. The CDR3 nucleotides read TGTGCCAGCAGTTACTCGTCGGGGGGGCTCAATGGCTACACCTTC. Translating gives CASSYSSGGLNGYTF.

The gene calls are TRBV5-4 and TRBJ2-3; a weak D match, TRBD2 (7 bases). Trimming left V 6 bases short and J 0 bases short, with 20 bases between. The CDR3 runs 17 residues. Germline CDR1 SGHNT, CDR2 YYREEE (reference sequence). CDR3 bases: TGTGCCAGCACAGCCGGGGGGCGGATGGTGAGCACAGATACGCAGTATTTT. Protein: CASTAGGRMVSTDTQYF.

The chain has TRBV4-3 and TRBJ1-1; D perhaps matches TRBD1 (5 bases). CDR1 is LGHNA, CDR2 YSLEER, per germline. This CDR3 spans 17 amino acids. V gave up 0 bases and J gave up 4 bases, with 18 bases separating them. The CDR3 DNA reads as TGCGCCAGCAGCCAAGAATGGCTTACGGGGGGAGGCACTGAAGCTTTCTTT. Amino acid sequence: CASSQEWLTGGGTEAFF.

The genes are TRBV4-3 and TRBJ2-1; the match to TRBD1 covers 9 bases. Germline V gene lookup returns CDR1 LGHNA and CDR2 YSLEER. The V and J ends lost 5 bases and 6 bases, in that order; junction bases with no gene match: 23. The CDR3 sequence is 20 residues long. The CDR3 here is CASSSYTGTGFSSASNEQFF. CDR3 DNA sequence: TGCGCCAGCAGCAGCTATACCGGGACAGGGTTTTCGTCGGCCTCCAATGAGCAGTTCTTC.